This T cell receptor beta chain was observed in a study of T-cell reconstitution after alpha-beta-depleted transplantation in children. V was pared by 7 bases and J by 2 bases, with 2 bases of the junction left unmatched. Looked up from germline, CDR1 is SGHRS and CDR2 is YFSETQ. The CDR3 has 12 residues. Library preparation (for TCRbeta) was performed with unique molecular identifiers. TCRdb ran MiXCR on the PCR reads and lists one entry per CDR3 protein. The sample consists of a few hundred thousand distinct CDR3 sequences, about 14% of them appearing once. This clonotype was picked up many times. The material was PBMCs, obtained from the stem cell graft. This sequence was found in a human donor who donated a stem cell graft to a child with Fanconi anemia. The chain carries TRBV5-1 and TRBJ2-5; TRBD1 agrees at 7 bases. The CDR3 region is CASRRGQETQYF. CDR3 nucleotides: TGCGCCAGCCGCAGGGGGCAAGAGACCCAGTACTTC.